Below are 9 T cell receptor beta chains sequenced from a single sample in a study of T-cell reconstitution after alpha-beta-depleted transplantation in children. Unique molecular identifiers were incorporated when the TCRbeta library was constructed. TCRdb re-called the PCR reads with MiXCR, one entry per CDR3 protein. Of some 600,000 distinct CDR3 sequences detected, around a sixth appear once; the ten largest clones hold approximately 1%. Sequenced here: PBMCs from the stem cell graft donor, sampled from the stem cell graft. These receptors were collected from a human donor who donated a stem cell graft to a child with acute myeloid leukemia.

The table lists this clonotype with a few counts. This chain links TRBV11-3 with TRBJ2-1, with TRBD2 identical over 9 bases. Looked up from germline, CDR1 is SGHNT and CDR2 is YENEEA. Unmatched junction bases numbered 10, after V lost 4 bases and J lost 3 bases. The CDR3 is 17 amino acids. The CDR3 region has the DNA TGTGCCAGCAGCTCTAGCCACAGCGGGGGGCTCTACAATGAGCAGTTCTTC. It yields the protein CASSSSHSGGLYNEQFF. The variable domain in full, completed from reference TRBV11-3 and TRBJ2-1, reads EAGVVQSPRYKIIEKKQPVAFWCNPISGHNTLYWYLQNLGQGPELLIRYENEEAVDDSQLPKDRFSAERLKGVDSTLKIQPAELGDSAVYLCASSSSHSGGLYNEQFFGPGTRLTVL.

The J gene is TRBJ2-2, the V gene TRBV7-9, with D perhaps matching TRBD1 or TRBD2 (5 bases each). V shed 5 bases and J shed 2 bases, with 9 bases lying between them. CDR1 is SEHNR and CDR2 is FQNEAQ in the germline V gene (reference sequence). The CDR3 contains 14 residues. CDR3 bases: TGTGCCAGCAGCCCTGGGGACAACACCGGGGAGCTGTTTTTT. Its translation is CASSPGDNTGELFF.

This chain joins TRBV7-2 and TRBJ1-5; no definite D call. This CDR3 comprises 13 residues. V lost 0 bases and J lost 6, with 6 bases in between. CDR1 is SGHTA, CDR2 FQGNSA, per germline. CDR3 DNA: TGTGCCAGCAGCTTAGCGTCTGTTCAGCCCCAGCATTTT. Protein sequence: CASSLASVQPQHF.

J is TRBJ1-2 and V is TRBV12-3 or TRBV12-4, with D perhaps TRBD1 (6 bases). The germline V and J ends were trimmed by 5 bases and 5 bases, with 18 bases remaining between them. The CDR3 sequence is 15 residues long. The CDR3 sequence: CASSGPRGVGYGYTF. CDR3 sequence (DNA): TGTGCCAGCAGTGGCCCGAGGGGGGTGGGATATGGCTACACCTTC.

This clonotype has just a few counts. The chain couples TRBV4-3 to TRBJ2-3, with 9 bases matching TRBD2. Germline CDR1 reads LGHNA; CDR2 reads YSLEER. This CDR3 has 15 residues. The V gene end was trimmed by 3 bases and the J gene end by 2 bases; junction bases not matched to a gene: 3. In nucleotides, the CDR3 is TGCGCCAGCAGCCAGCAGCGGGGGGCCACAGATACGCAGTATTTT. This gives the protein CASSQQRGATDTQYF.

This clonotype has a handful of counts. The chain links TRBV3-1 to TRBJ1-2; 7 positions agree with TRBD1. From germline, CDR1 is LGHDT and CDR2 YNNKEL (reference sequence). This CDR3 is built from 17 residues. The V and J ends lost 1 base and 2 bases, in that order; junction bases with no gene match: 10. CDR3 residues: CASSQVWDRGLNYGYTF. Here the CDR3 DNA reads TGTGCCAGCAGCCAAGTATGGGACAGAGGACTGAACTATGGCTACACCTTC.

Many counts were recorded for this clonotype. This chain links TRBV7-9 with TRBJ1-2; no clear D. With 3 bases removed from V and 8 bases from J, the gap between germline ends came to 16 bases. This CDR3 contains 14 residues. The germline V gene has CDR1 SEHNR and CDR2 FQNEAQ (reference sequence). CDR3 in DNA: TGTGCCAGCAGCTTTGGGCGAGATGATAGAGGCTACACCTTC. It yields the protein CASSFGRDDRGYTF. Using reference TRBV7-9 and TRBJ1-2 for the parts outside the CDR3, the full variable domain is DTGVSQNPRHKITKRGQNVTFRCDPISEHNRLYWYRQTLGQGPEFLTYFQNEAQLEKSRLLSDRFSAERPKGSFSTLEIQRTEQGDSAMYLCASSFGRDDRGYTFGSGTRLTVV.

This clonotype was counted ten times or more. This rearrangement joins TRBV20-1 to TRBJ1-1; 7 nucleotides agree with TRBD1. J lost 8 bases, V lost 6 bases, and 6 bases had no gene match. This CDR3 has 11 residues. In germline, CDR1 is DFQATT, CDR2 SNEGSKA (reference sequence). The CDR3 here is CSAADRNEAFF. In nucleotides, the CDR3 is TGCAGTGCCGCGGACAGGAACGAAGCTTTCTTT.

This clonotype has a handful of counts. This chain links TRBV20-1 with TRBJ2-4; D possibly corresponds to TRBD2 (7 bases). Germline V lookup: CDR1 DFQATT, CDR2 SNEGSKA (reference sequence). The CDR3 covers 16 residues. V was trimmed by 0 bases and J by 7 bases, leaving 19 bases between them. CDR3 bases: TGCAGTGCTAGAGATTTCCGGGGGGCTCTGGGGAACATTCAGTACTTC. This sequence encodes CSARDFRGALGNIQYF.